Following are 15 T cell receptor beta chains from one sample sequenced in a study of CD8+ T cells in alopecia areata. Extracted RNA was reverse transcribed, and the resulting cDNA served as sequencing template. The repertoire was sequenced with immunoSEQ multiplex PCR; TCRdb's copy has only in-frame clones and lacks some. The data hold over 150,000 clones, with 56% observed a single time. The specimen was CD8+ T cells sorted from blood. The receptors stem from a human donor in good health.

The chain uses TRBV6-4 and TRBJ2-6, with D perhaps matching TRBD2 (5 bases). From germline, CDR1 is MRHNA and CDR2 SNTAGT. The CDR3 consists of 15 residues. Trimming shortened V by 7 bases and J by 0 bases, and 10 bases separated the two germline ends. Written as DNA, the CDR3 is TGTGCCAGCACGGAGCGGCCCTCTGGGGCCAACGTCCTGACTTTC. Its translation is CASTERPSGANVLTF.

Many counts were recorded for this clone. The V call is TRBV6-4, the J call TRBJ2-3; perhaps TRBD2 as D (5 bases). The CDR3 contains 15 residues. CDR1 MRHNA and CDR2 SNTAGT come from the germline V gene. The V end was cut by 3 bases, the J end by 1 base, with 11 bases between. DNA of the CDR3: TGTGCCAGCAGTGAAGCGGAATCGGGCACAGATACGCAGTATTTT. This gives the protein CASSEAESGTDTQYF.

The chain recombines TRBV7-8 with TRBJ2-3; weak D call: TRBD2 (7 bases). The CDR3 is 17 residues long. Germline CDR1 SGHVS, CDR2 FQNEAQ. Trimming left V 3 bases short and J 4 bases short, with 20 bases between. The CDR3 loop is CASSLIGGAGIADTQYF. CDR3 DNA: TGTGCCAGCAGCTTGATAGGGGGGGCAGGTATCGCAGATACGCAGTATTTT.

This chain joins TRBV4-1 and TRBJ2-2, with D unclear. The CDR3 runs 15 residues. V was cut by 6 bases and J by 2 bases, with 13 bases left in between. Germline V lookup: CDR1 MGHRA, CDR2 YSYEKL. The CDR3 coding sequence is TGCGCCAGCAGTCAAACCGGCCTAAACACCGGGGAGCTGTTTTTT. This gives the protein CASSQTGLNTGELFF.

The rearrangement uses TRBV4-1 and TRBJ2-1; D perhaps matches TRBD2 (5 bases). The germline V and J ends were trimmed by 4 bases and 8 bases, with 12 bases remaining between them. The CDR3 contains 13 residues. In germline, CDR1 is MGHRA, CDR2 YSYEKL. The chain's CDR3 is CASSPGPGDEQFF. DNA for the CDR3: TGCGCCAGCAGCCCGGGCCCCGGGGATGAGCAGTTCTTC.

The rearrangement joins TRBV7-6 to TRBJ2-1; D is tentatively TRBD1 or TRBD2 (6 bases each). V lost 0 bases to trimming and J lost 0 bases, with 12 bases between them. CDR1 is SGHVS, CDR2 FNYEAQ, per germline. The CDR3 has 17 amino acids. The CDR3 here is CASSLARGGPSYNEQFF. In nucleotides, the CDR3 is TGTGCCAGCAGCTTAGCGAGAGGGGGGCCCTCCTACAATGAGCAGTTCTTC.

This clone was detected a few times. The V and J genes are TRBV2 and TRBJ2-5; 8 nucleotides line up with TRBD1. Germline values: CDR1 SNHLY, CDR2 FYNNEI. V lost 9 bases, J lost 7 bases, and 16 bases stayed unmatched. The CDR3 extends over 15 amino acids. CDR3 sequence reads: CARRGQDPNRGTQYF. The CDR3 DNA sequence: TGTGCCAGGAGGGGACAGGACCCCAACCGGGGGACCCAGTACTTC.

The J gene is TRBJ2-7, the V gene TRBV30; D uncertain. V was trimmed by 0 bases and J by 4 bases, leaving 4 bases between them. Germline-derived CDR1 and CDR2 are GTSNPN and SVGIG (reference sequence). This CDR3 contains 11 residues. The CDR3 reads CAWSVEYEQYF. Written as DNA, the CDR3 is TGTGCCTGGAGTGTGGAGTACGAGCAGTACTTC.

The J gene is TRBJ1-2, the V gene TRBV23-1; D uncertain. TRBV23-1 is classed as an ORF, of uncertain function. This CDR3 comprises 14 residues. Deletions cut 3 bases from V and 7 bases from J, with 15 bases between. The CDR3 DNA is TGCGCCAGCAGTCATAGGTCCGAGCCCCCTGGCTACACCTTC. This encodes CASSHRSEPPGYTF.

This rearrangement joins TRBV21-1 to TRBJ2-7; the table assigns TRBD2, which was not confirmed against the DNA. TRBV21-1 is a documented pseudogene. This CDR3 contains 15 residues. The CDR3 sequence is CATPGVGTSGDEQYF. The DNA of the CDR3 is TGTGCCACCCCAGGAGTAGGGACTAGCGGGGACGAGCAGTACTTC.

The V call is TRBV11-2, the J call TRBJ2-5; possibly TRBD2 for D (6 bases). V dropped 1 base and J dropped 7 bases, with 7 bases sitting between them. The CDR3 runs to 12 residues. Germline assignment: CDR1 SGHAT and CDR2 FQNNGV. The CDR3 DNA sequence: TGTGCCAGCAGCTTAGGGGGAGGGACCCAGTACTTC. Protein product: CASSLGGGTQYF.

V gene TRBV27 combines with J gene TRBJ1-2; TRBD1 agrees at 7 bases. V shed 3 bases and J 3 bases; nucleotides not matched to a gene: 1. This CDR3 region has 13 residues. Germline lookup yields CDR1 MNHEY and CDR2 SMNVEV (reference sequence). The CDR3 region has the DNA TGTGCCAGCAGTTTTGGACAGGACTATGGCTACACCTTC. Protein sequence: CASSFGQDYGYTF.

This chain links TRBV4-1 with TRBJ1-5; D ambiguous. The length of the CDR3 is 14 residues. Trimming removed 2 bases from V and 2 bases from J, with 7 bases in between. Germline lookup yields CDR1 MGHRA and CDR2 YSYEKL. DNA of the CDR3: TGCGCCAGCAGCCAATCGGGTGGCAATCAGCCCCAGCATTTT. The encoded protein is CASSQSGGNQPQHF.

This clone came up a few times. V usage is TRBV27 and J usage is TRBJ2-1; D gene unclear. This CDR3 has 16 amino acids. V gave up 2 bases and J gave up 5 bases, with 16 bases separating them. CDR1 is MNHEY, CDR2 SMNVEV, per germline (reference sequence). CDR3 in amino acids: CASSLKTPDPHNEQFF. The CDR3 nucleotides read TGTGCCAGCAGTTTAAAGACCCCCGACCCCCACAATGAGCAGTTCTTC.

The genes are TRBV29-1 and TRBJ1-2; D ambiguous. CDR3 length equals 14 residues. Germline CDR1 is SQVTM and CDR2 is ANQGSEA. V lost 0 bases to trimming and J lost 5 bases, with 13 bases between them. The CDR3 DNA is TGCAGCGTTGAAGAGCAGATTAGGTCTTATGGCTACACCTTC. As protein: CSVEEQIRSYGYTF.